The present entry profiles one TCR beta chain with its context. What it binds is unknown. The data were taken from a study of cytomegalovirus exposure and HLA in healthy donors. Study-level points and caveats: Reports indicated that the classifier achieved high specificity and sensitivity in diagnosing cytomegalovirus status. When analyzed later, the rates of TCR association showed variation by HLA locus, with DRB1 the most and HLA-C the fewest. A later analysis reportedly found that, within productive TCRs, an Asian-associated ancestry cluster had fewer N-insertions than the mean observed across the roughly 630 donors. Whilst most TCR sequences proved rare, a subset of public TCRs occurred across many donors.

Amplification used 60 Vbeta primers and 13 Jbeta primers. The protocol was immunoSEQ multiplex PCR, while the TCRdb copy is restricted to in-frame clones and leaves out a portion. Altogether 150,000 to 200,000 clones are present, around three quarters being singletons, with the ten largest covering 1.5% to 2%. This CDR3 comprises 15 residues. V was pared by 5 bases and J by 0 bases, with 5 bases of the junction left unmatched. From germline, CDR1 is WNHNN and CDR2 SYGVQD (reference sequence). The receptor's source is a man aged 25 to 40 in good health and CMV-seronegative. The chain joins TRBV10-1 to TRBJ2-7; 9 nucleotides agree with TRBD2. The material sequenced was PBMCs. The CDR3 is CASSPGLASSYEQYF. The DNA for the CDR3 is TGCGCCAGCAGTCCGGGACTAGCTAGCTCCTACGAGCAGTACTTC.